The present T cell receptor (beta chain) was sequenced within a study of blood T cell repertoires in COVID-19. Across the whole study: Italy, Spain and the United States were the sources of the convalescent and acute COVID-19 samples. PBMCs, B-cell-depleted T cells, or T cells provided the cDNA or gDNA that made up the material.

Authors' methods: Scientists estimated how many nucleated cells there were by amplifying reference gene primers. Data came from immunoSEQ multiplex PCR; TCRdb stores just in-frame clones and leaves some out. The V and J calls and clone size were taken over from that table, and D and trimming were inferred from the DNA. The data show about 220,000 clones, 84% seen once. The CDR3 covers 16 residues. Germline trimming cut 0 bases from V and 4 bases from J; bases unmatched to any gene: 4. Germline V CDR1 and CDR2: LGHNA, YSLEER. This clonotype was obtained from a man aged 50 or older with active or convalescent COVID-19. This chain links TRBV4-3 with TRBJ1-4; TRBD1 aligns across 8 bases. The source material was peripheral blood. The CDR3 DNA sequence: TGCGCCAGCAGCCAAGATGACAGGGGCTTTAATGAAAAACTGTTTTTT. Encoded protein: CASSQDDRGFNEKLFF.